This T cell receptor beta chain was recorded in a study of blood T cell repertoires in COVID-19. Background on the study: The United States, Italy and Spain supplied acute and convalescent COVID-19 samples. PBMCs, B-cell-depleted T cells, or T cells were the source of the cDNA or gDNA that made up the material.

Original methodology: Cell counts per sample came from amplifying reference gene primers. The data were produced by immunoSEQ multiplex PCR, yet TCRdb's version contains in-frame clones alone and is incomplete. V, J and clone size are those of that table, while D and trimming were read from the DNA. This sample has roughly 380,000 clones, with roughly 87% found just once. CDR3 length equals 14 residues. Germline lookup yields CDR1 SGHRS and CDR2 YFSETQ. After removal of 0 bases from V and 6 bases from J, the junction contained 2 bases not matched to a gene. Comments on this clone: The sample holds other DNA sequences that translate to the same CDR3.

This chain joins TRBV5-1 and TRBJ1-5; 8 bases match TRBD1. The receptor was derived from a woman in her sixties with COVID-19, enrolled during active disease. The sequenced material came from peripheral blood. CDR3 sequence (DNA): TGCGCCAGCAGCTTGGGTACAGGGGGTCAGCCCCAGCATTTT. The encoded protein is CASSLGTGGQPQHF. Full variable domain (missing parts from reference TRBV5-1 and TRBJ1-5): KAGVTQTPRYLIKTRGQQVTLSCSPISGHRSVSWYQQTPGQGLQFLFEYFSETQRNKGNFPGRFSGRQFSNSRSEMNVSTLELGDSALYLCASSLGTGGQPQHFGDGTRLSIL.